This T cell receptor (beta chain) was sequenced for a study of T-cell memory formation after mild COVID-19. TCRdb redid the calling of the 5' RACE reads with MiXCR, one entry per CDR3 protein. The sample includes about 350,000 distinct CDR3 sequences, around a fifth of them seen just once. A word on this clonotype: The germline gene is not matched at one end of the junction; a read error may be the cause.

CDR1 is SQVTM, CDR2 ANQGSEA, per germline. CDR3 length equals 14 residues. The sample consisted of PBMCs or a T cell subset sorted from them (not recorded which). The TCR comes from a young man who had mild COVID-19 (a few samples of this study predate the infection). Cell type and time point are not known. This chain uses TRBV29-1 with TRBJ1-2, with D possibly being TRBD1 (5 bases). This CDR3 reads CSAERGVENYCYTF. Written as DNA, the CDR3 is TGCAGCGCCGAACGAGGGGTGGAGAACTATTGCTACACCTTC.